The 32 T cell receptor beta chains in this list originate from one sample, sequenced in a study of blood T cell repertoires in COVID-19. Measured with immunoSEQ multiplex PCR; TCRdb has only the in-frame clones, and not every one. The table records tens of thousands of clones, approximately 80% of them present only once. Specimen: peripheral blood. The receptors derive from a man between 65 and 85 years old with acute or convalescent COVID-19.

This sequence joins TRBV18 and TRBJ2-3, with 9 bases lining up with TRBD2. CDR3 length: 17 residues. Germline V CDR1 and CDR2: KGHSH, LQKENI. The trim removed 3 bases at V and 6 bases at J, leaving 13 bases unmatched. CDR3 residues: CASSPNGGGGLVDTQYF. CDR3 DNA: TGTGCCAGCTCACCGAACGGCGGGGGGGGTCTTGTGGATACGCAGTATTTT.

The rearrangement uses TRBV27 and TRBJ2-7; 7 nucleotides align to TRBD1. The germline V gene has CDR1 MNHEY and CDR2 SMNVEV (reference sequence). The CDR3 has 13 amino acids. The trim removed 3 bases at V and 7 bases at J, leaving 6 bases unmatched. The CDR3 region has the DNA TGTGCCAGCAGTTTTACAGGGGTCGGGGAGCAGTACTTC. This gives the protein CASSFTGVGEQYF.

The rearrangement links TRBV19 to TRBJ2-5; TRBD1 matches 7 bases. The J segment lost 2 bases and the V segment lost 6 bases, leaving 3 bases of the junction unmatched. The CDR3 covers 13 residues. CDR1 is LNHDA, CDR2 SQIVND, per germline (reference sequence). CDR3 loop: CASSRGQQETQYF. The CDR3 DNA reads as TGTGCCAGTAGCCGGGGACAGCAAGAGACCCAGTACTTC.

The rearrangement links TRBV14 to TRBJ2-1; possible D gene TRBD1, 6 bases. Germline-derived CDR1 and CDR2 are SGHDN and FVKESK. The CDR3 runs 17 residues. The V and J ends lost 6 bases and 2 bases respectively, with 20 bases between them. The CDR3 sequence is CASSPPLYRDTYNEQFF. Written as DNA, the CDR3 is TGTGCCAGCAGTCCCCCTCTCTACAGGGACACCTACAATGAGCAGTTCTTC. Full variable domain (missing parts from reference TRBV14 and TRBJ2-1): EAGVTQFPSHSVIEKGQTVTLRCDPISGHDNLYWYRRVMGKEIKFLLHFVKESKQDESGMPNNRFLAERTGGTYSTLKVQPAELEDSGVYFCASSPPLYRDTYNEQFFGPGTRLTVL.

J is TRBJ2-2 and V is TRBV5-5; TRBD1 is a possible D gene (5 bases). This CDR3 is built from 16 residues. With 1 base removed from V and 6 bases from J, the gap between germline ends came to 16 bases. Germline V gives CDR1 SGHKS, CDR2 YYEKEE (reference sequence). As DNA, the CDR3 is TGTGCCAGCAGCTTGTTCGCAGGGCAGATGGCCGGGGAGCTGTTTTTT. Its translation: CASSLFAGQMAGELFF.

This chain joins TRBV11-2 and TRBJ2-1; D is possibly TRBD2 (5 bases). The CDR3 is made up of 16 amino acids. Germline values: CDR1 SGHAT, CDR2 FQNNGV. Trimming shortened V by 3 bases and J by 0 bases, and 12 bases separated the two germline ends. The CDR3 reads CASSFQRHPSYNEQFF. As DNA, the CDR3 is TGTGCCAGCAGCTTTCAGCGGCACCCCTCCTACAATGAGCAGTTCTTC.

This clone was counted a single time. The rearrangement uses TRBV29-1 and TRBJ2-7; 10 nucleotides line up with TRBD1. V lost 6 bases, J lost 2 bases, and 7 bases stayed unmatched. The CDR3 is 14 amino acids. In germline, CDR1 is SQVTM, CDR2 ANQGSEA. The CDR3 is CSVLGQGVPYEQYF. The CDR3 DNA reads TGCAGCGTCCTTGGACAGGGGGTTCCCTACGAGCAGTACTTC.

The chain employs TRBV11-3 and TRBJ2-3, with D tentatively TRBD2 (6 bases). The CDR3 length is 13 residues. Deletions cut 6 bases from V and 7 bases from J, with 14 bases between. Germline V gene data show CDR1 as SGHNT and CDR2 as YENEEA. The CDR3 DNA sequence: TGTGCCAGCAGTCCAGCTGGGGGGTATACGCAGTATTTT. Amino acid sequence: CASSPAGGYTQYF.

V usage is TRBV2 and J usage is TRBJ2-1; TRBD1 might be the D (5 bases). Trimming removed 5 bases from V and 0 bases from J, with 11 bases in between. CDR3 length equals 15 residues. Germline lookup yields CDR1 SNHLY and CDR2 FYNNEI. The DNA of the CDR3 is TGTGCCAGCAGTCTACAGGAGAGCTCCTACAATGAGCAGTTCTTC. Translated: CASSLQESSYNEQFF. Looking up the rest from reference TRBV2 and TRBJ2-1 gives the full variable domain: EPEVTQTPSHQVTQMGQEVILRCVPISNHLYFYWYRQILGQKVEFLVSFYNNEISEKSEIFDDQFSVERPDGSNFTLKIRSTKLEDSAMYFCASSLQESSYNEQFFGPGTRLTVL.

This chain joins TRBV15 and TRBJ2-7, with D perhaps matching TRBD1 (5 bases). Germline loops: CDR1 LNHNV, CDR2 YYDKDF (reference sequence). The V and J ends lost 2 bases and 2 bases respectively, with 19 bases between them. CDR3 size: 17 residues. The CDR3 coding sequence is TGTGCCACCAGCAGAAGTAAGGGGCATTGGGTGCCCTACGAGCAGTACTTC. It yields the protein CATSRSKGHWVPYEQYF.

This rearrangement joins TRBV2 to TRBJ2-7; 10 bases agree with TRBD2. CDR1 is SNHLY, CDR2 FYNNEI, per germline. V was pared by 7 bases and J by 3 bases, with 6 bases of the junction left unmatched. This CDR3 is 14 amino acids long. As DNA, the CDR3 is TGTGCCAGCAATAGAGCGGGGGGGGACTACGAGCAGTACTTC. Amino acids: CASNRAGGDYEQYF.

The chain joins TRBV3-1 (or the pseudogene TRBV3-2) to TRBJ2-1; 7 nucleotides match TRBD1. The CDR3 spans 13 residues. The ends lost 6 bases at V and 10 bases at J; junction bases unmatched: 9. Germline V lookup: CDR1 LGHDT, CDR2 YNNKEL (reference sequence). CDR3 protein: CASRRLGGGEQFF. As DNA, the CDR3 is TGTGCCAGCAGACGCCTAGGGGGCGGGGAGCAGTTCTTC.

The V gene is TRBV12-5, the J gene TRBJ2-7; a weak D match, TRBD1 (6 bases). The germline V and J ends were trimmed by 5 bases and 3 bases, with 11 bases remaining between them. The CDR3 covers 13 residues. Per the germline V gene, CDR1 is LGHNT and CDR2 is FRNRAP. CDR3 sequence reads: CASGLTGFYEQYF. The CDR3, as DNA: TGTGCTAGTGGTCTTACAGGGTTCTACGAGCAGTACTTC.

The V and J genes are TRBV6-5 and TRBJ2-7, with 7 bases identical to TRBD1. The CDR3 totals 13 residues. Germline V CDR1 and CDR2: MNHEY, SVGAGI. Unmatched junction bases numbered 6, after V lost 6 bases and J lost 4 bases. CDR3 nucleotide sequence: TGTGCCAGCAGGGTGACAGGGCCTTACGAGCAGTACTTC. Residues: CASRVTGPYEQYF.

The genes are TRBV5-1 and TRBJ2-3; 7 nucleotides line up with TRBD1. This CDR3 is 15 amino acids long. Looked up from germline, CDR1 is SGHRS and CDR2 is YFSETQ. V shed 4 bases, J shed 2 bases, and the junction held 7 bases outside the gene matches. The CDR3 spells CASSLPGQTTDTQYF. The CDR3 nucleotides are TGCGCCAGCAGCCTCCCGGGACAGACCACAGATACGCAGTATTTT. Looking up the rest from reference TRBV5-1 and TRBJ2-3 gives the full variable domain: KAGVTQTPRYLIKTRGQQVTLSCSPISGHRSVSWYQQTPGQGLQFLFEYFSETQRNKGNFPGRFSGRQFSNSRSEMNVSTLELGDSALYLCASSLPGQTTDTQYFGPGTRLTVL.

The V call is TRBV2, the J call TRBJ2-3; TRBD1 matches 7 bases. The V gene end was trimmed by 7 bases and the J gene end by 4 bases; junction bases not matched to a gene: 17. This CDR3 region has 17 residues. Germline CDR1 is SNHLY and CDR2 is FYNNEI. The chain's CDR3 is CASNRLGGPQGADTQYF. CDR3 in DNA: TGTGCCAGCAATCGGCTAGGGGGACCGCAGGGGGCAGATACGCAGTATTTT. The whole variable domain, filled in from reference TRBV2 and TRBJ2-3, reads EPEVTQTPSHQVTQMGQEVILRCVPISNHLYFYWYRQILGQKVEFLVSFYNNEISEKSEIFDDQFSVERPDGSNFTLKIRSTKLEDSAMYFCASNRLGGPQGADTQYFGPGTRLTVL.

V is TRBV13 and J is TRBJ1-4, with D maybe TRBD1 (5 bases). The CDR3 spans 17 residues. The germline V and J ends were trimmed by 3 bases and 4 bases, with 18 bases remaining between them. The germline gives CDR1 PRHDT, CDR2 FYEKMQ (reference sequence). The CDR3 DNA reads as TGTGCCAGCAGCTTCAGGGAGGGAGGTCTTGGTAATGAAAAACTGTTTTTT. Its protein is CASSFREGGLGNEKLFF.

The chain's CDR3 is CASLGHKNTEAFF. The CDR3 nucleotides read TGTGCCAGCTTGGGACACAAGAACACTGAAGCTTTCTTT. The chain joins TRBV10-3 to TRBJ1-1; D might be TRBD1 (6 bases). Germline-derived CDR1 and CDR2 are ENHRY and SYGVKD. This CDR3 spans 13 amino acids. Trimming removed 10 bases at V and 1 base at J, with 13 bases between.

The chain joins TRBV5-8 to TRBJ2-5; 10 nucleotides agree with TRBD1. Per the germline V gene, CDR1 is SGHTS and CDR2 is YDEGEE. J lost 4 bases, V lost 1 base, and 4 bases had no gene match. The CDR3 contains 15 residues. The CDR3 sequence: CASSLTRTGGETQYF. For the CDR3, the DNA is TGTGCCAGCAGCTTGACCCGGACAGGGGGAGAGACCCAGTACTTC.

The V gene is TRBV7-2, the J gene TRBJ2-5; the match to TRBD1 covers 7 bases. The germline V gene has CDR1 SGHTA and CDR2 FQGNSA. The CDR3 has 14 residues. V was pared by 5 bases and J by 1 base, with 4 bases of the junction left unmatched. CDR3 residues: CASSPDRVQETQYF. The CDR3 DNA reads TGTGCCAGCAGCCCCGACAGGGTCCAAGAGACCCAGTACTTC.

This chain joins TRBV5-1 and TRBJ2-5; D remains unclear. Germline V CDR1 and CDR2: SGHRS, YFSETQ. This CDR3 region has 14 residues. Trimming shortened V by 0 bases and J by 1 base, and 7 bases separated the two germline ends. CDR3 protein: CASSLGQVQETQYF. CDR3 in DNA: TGCGCCAGCAGCTTGGGGCAGGTCCAAGAGACCCAGTACTTC. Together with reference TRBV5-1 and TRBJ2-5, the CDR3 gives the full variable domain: KAGVTQTPRYLIKTRGQQVTLSCSPISGHRSVSWYQQTPGQGLQFLFEYFSETQRNKGNFPGRFSGRQFSNSRSEMNVSTLELGDSALYLCASSLGQVQETQYFGPGTRLLVL.

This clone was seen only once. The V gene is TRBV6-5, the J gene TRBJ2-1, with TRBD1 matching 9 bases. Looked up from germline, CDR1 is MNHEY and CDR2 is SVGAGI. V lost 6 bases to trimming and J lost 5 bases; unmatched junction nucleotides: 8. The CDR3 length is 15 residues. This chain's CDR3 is CASSPDRGSDNEQFF. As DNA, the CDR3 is TGTGCCAGCAGCCCCGACAGGGGGAGTGACAATGAGCAGTTCTTC.

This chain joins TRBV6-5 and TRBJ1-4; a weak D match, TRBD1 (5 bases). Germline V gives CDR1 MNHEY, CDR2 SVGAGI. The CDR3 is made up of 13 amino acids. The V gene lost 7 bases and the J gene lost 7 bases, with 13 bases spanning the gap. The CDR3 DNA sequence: TGTGCCAGCAAACAGGCGGGGAGTGAAAAACTGTTTTTT. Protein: CASKQAGSEKLFF.

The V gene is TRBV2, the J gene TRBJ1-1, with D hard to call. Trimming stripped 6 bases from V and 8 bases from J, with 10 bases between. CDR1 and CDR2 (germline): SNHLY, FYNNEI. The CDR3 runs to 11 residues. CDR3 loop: CASSLGKEAFF. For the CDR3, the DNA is TGTGCCAGCAGCCTCGGTAAGGAAGCTTTCTTT.

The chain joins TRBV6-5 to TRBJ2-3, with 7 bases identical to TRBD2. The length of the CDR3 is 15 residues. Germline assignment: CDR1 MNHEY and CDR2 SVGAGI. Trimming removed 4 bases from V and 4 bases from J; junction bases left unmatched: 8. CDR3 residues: CASSSLFGRSDTQYF. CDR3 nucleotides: TGTGCCAGCAGTTCCCTTTTCGGGAGGTCAGATACGCAGTATTTT.

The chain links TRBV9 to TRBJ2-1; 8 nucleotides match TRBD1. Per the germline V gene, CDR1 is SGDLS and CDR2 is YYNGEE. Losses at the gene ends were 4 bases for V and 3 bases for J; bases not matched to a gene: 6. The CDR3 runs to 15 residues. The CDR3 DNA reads TGTGCCAGCAGCACCCGACAGGGGCTCTACAATGAGCAGTTCTTC. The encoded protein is CASSTRQGLYNEQFF.

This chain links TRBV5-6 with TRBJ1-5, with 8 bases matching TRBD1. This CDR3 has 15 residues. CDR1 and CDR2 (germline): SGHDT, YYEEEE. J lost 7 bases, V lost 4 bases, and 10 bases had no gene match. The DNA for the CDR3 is TGTGCCAGCAGCACCGGCACAGGGGGAGGACAGCCCCAGCATTTT. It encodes CASSTGTGGGQPQHF.

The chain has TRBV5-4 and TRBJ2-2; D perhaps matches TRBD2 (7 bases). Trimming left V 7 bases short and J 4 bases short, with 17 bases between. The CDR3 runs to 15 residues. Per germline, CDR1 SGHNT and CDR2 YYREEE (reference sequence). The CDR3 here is CASSQGGGLTGELFF. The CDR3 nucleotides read TGTGCCAGCTCACAGGGAGGGGGGCTCACCGGGGAGCTGTTTTTT.

Written as DNA, the CDR3 is TGTGCCAGCAGCCGTGACAGGGAGCCCTCACGTGAGCAGTTCTTC. Translating it yields CASSRDREPSREQFF. The chain is built from TRBV27 and TRBJ2-1, with 7 nucleotides matching TRBD1. Germline lookup yields CDR1 MNHEY and CDR2 SMNVEV (reference sequence). The CDR3 sequence is 15 residues long. The V and J ends lost 6 bases and 9 bases, in that order; junction bases with no gene match: 14.

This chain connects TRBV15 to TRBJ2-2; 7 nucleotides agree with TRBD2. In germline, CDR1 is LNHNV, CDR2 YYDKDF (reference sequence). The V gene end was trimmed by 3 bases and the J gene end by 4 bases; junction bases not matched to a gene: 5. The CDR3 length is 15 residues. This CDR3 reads CATSRAVAGTGELFF. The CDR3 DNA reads TGTGCCACCAGCAGGGCGGTAGCGGGCACCGGGGAGCTGTTTTTT. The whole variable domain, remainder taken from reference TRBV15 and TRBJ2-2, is DAMVIQNPRYQVTQFGKPVTLSCSQTLNHNVMYWYQQKSSQAPKLLFHYYDKDFNNEADTPDNFQSRRPNTSFCFLDIRSPGLGDTAMYLCATSRAVAGTGELFFGEGSRLTVL.

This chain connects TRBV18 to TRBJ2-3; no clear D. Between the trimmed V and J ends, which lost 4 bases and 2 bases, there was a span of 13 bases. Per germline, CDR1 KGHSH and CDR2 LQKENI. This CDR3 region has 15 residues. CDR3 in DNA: TGTGCCAGCTCACTCTCTATGGGCACCACAGATACGCAGTATTTT. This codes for CASSLSMGTTDTQYF.

The CDR3 DNA follows: TGTGCCAGCAGCTCCGAGCCCGGGGGACGAGAGACCCAGTACTTC. It specifies CASSSEPGGRETQYF. The chain is built from TRBV7-9 and TRBJ2-5, with D perhaps TRBD2 (6 bases). The CDR3 loop spans 15 amino acids. The germline gives CDR1 SEHNR, CDR2 FQNEAQ (reference sequence). Trimming cost V 4 bases and J 4 bases, with 16 bases left between them.